What follows are 15 T cell receptor beta chains derived from one specimen sequenced in a study of response to subunit inactivated influenza vaccine. Using its own MiXCR run on the RT-PCR reads, TCRdb lists one record per CDR3 protein. The repertoire has approximately 520,000 distinct CDR3 sequences, more than 15% of them found once; the top ten carry about 3%. Source: CD4+ T cells sorted from PBMCs, taken around 25 months after vaccination. These TCRs come from a man between 50 and 75 years old who received an inactivated influenza vaccine.

The chain couples TRBV7-2 to TRBJ2-7; 7 bases fit TRBD2. The CDR3 runs 14 residues. CDR1 and CDR2 from the germline V gene are SGHTA and FQGNSA. The junction had 3 bases not matched to a gene; V was cut back by 1 base and J by 3 bases. In nucleotides, the CDR3 is TGTGCCAGCAGCTTAGGGACTAGGTTCTACGAGCAGTACTTC. The encoded protein is CASSLGTRFYEQYF.

This clonotype was observed many times. The gene calls are TRBV30 and TRBJ2-7; D possibly corresponds to TRBD1 (5 bases). CDR1 is GTSNPN and CDR2 is SVGIG in the germline V gene (reference sequence). V was shortened by 2 bases and J by 3 bases, with 11 bases between the two germline ends. CDR3 length: 13 residues. In DNA, the CDR3 is TGTGCCTGGAGTCTTACAGGAGTCTACGAGCAGTACTTC. Protein product: CAWSLTGVYEQYF.

This clonotype was seen a few times. This chain connects TRBV20-1 to TRBJ2-1, with 11 bases lining up with TRBD2. The CDR3 spans 15 residues. J lost 7 bases, V lost 3 bases, and 8 bases had no gene match. The germline CDR1 and CDR2 sequences are DFQATT and SNEGSKA (reference sequence). The DNA of the CDR3 is TGCAGTGCTAGGCCACTAGCGGGAGCTCTGAATGAGCAGTTCTTC. It translates to CSARPLAGALNEQFF.

This chain connects TRBV11-2 to TRBJ2-1; no clear D. Trimming shortened V by 1 base and J by 7 bases, and 11 bases separated the two germline ends. Germline V gene data show CDR1 as SGHAT and CDR2 as FQNNGV. The CDR3 is 14 amino acids. CDR3 sequence reads: CASSLGPRVNEQFF. The DNA for the CDR3 is TGTGCCAGCAGCTTAGGGCCTAGGGTGAATGAGCAGTTCTTC.

V is TRBV20-1 and J is TRBJ2-3; 13 bases fit TRBD2. Germline V CDR1 and CDR2: DFQATT, SNEGSKA (reference sequence). The V gene end was trimmed by 4 bases and the J gene end by 3 bases; junction bases not matched to a gene: 4. This CDR3 has 15 residues. This chain's CDR3 is CSATRTSGRTDTQYF. Here the CDR3 DNA reads TGCAGTGCTACGCGGACTAGCGGGAGAACAGATACGCAGTATTTT.

This clonotype was detected ten times or more. The chain combines TRBV12-3 or TRBV12-4 with TRBJ2-2, with TRBD2 matching over 9 bases. This CDR3 region has 16 residues. Losses at the gene ends were 2 bases for V and 6 bases for J; bases not matched to a gene: 7. DNA for the CDR3: TGTGCCAGCAGTTTATCGAGCGGGGGGCCCCCCGGGGAGCTGTTTTTT. It yields the protein CASSLSSGGPPGELFF.

This clonotype has just one count. The chain couples TRBV20-1 to TRBJ1-1; D not certain. This CDR3 region has 13 residues. Trimming pared 0 bases from V and 6 bases from J, leaving 11 bases between. Germline V CDR1 and CDR2: DFQATT, SNEGSKA (reference sequence). The DNA for the CDR3 is TGCAGTGCTAGAGATAGCTACACAGCTGAAGCTTTCTTT. Amino acid sequence: CSARDSYTAEAFF.

The CDR3 here is CSALRRDTEAFF. The CDR3 DNA sequence: TGCAGTGCCCTGAGGCGTGACACTGAAGCTTTCTTT. The V gene is TRBV20-1, the J gene TRBJ1-1; D is unclear. The germline V gene has CDR1 DFQATT and CDR2 SNEGSKA (reference sequence). V gave up 6 bases and J gave up 3 bases, with 11 bases separating them. The CDR3 is 12 amino acids.

This clonotype was seen only a few times. The gene calls are TRBV18 and TRBJ2-1; TRBD2 matches 10 bases. V lost 4 bases to trimming and J lost 8 bases; unmatched junction nucleotides: 5. The length of the CDR3 is 14 residues. CDR1 KGHSH and CDR2 LQKENI come from the germline V gene. CDR3 bases: TGTGCCAGCTCACGTTCTAGCGGGGGTGATGAGCAGTTCTTC. Residues: CASSRSSGGDEQFF.

The V and J genes are TRBV2 and TRBJ1-1; D possibly corresponds to TRBD1 (6 bases). This CDR3 has 14 residues. Germline V lookup: CDR1 SNHLY, CDR2 FYNNEI. V lost 2 bases, J lost 7 bases, and 14 bases lay in between. CDR3: CASSEWQGKGEAFF. The DNA for the CDR3 is TGTGCCAGCAGTGAATGGCAGGGGAAAGGTGAAGCTTTCTTT.

The table lists this clonotype with a few counts. This chain links TRBV24-1 with TRBJ2-2; tentatively, D is TRBD1 or TRBD2 (5 bases each). Germline CDR1 reads KGHDR; CDR2 reads SFDVKD. This CDR3 spans 15 amino acids. V was clipped by 1 base and J by 3 bases, with 8 bases between them. The DNA of the CDR3 is TGTGCCACCAGTGATTTTGGGGGAGACACCGGGGAGCTGTTTTTT. It yields the protein CATSDFGGDTGELFF.

This clonotype was detected only a few times. This chain links TRBV5-6 with TRBJ2-7; tentative D call: TRBD2 (6 bases). Germline V gene data show CDR1 as SGHDT and CDR2 as YYEEEE. The CDR3 loop spans 12 amino acids. Trimming removed 4 bases at V and 6 bases at J, with 11 bases between. This chain's CDR3 is CASSRDSAEQYF. CDR3 DNA sequence: TGTGCCAGCAGCAGGGACTCGGCCGAGCAGTACTTC.

This clonotype has a handful of counts. The gene calls are TRBV29-1 and TRBJ2-1, with a possible D match to TRBD1 (6 bases). This CDR3 contains 15 residues. Germline V gene data show CDR1 as SQVTM and CDR2 as ANQGSEA. V lost 4 bases, J lost 4 bases, and 17 bases lay in between. The CDR3, as DNA: TGCAGCGTTGGAAGTTTACAGGGAGTTTACAATGAGCAGTTCTTC. Translated: CSVGSLQGVYNEQFF.

This clonotype occurred many times. V gene TRBV9 combines with J gene TRBJ1-1, with D maybe TRBD1 (5 bases). Trimming removed 1 base from V and 0 bases from J, with 7 bases in between. The CDR3 covers 14 residues. Germline CDR1 reads SGDLS; CDR2 reads YYNGEE. The CDR3 is CASSVTGLNTEAFF. CDR3 DNA: TGTGCCAGCAGCGTAACAGGCTTGAACACTGAAGCTTTCTTT.

The chain uses TRBV29-1 and TRBJ2-7; TRBD1 might be the D (6 bases). The germline V gene encodes CDR1 SQVTM and CDR2 ANQGSEA. This CDR3 spans 11 amino acids. V was cut by 6 bases and J by 8 bases, with 14 bases left in between. CDR3 region: CSVYRERQQYF. The CDR3 DNA follows: TGCAGCGTCTACAGGGAACGGCAGCAGTACTTC.